This entry lists 21 T cell receptor beta chains sequenced from one sample in a study of a mutant IDH1 vaccine in newly diagnosed glioma (dated by TCRdb to 2020 to 2023). No antigen has been assigned to these receptors. What the time point label conveys for this sample: week 11, during vaccination. Every vaccine dose consisted of 300 ug of a 20-mer mutant IDH1 peptide in Montanide, administered subcutaneously together with topical imiquimod. The protocol used for the library was the immunoSEQ multiplex PCR assay. This is the immuneACCESS table as TCRdb keeps it, with only in-frame sequences that have V and J called. A part of the clones is gone; compared with another copy, unresolved V genes explain less than half, and the rest is unexplained. A total of approximately 25,000 clones appear in this sample, around 82% of them only once. The ten top clones hold approximately 9.5% of the sample. The sample was PBMCs, taken from a glioma patient whose treatment included an IDH1 peptide vaccine. These receptors were collected from a woman aged 18-30 years with glioma.

V usage is TRBV7-9 and J usage is TRBJ2-7; 8 nucleotides align to TRBD1. V gave up 8 bases and J gave up 2 bases; unmatched junction bases: 2. Per germline, CDR1 SEHNR and CDR2 FQNEAQ (reference sequence). CDR3 length: 12 amino acids. CDR3 amino acids: CASATGAYEQYF. CDR3 in DNA: TGTGCCAGCGCGACAGGGGCCTACGAGCAGTACTTC.

The chain employs TRBV6-1 and TRBJ1-3, with D hard to call. Germline V gives CDR1 MNHNS, CDR2 SASEGT. V lost 4 bases and J lost 0, with 16 bases in between. The CDR3 extends over 17 amino acids. CDR3 protein: CASSGMGSGSSGNTIYF. The CDR3 nucleotides read TGTGCCAGCAGTGGGATGGGCTCGGGCAGCTCTGGAAACACCATATATTTT.

The V gene is TRBV6-1, the J gene TRBJ2-7; 7 positions match TRBD2. Germline CDR1 is MNHNS and CDR2 is SASEGT. The junction had 4 bases not matched to a gene; V was cut back by 5 bases and J by 0 bases. The CDR3 runs to 14 residues. The CDR3 here is CASSNRDYSYEQYF. DNA for the CDR3: TGTGCCAGCAGTAACCGGGACTACTCCTACGAGCAGTACTTC.

The genes are TRBV28 and TRBJ2-7; TRBD1 might be the D (6 bases). Trimming stripped 1 base from V and 2 bases from J, with 21 bases between. Looked up from germline, CDR1 is MDHEN and CDR2 is SYDVKM. The CDR3 loop spans 18 amino acids. CDR3: CASSLSRVGRTGPYEQYF. In DNA, the CDR3 is TGTGCCAGCAGTTTATCGCGGGTGGGGCGTACAGGGCCCTACGAGCAGTACTTC.

The V call is TRBV29-1, the J call TRBJ1-4, with D hard to call. The V and J ends lost 5 bases and 5 bases respectively, with 6 bases between them. Germline CDR1 and CDR2: SQVTM and ANQGSEA. The CDR3 contains 11 residues. CDR3 residues: CSVLGNEKLFF. CDR3 bases: TGCAGCGTTTTGGGGAATGAAAAACTGTTTTTT.

This chain connects TRBV14 to TRBJ2-2, with 13 bases that match TRBD2. This CDR3 contains 20 residues. V trimming: 5 bases; J trimming: 3 bases; junction bases outside the gene matches: 15. CDR1 and CDR2 (germline): SGHDN, FVKESK. The CDR3 sequence is CASSDPTSGRARSDTGELFF. In DNA form, the CDR3 reads TGTGCCAGCAGCGACCCAACTAGCGGGAGGGCCAGGTCCGACACCGGGGAGCTGTTTTTT.

This sequence joins TRBV5-6 and TRBJ1-2, with 7 positions matching TRBD1. The CDR3 runs 14 residues. The junction had 4 bases not matched to a gene; V was cut back by 1 base and J by 4 bases. Germline V lookup: CDR1 SGHDT, CDR2 YYEEEE. CDR3 in DNA: TGTGCCAGCAGCTTGCAGGGGGTCTCCTATGGCTACACCTTC. This encodes CASSLQGVSYGYTF.

The rearrangement links TRBV19 to TRBJ1-3; the match to TRBD1 covers 8 bases. V lost 8 bases to trimming and J lost 3 bases; unmatched junction nucleotides: 3. Looked up from germline, CDR1 is LNHDA and CDR2 is SQIVND (reference sequence). The CDR3 has 13 residues. DNA for the CDR3: TGTGCCAGTGAGGACAGGGTTGGAAACACCATATATTTT. This gives the protein CASEDRVGNTIYF. Using reference TRBV19 and TRBJ1-3 for the parts outside the CDR3, the full variable domain is DGGITQSPKYLFRKEGQNVTLSCEQNLNHDAMYWYRQDPGQGLRLIYYSQIVNDFQKGDIAEGYSVSREKKESFPLTVTSAQKNPTAFYLCASEDRVGNTIYFGEGSWLTVV.

This rearrangement joins TRBV10-3 to TRBJ2-2, with D possibly matching TRBD2 (5 bases). This CDR3 is 15 amino acids long. V lost 3 bases and J lost 2, with 10 bases in between. Germline V gene sequence: CDR1 ENHRY, CDR2 SYGVKD. The CDR3 spells CAISESGTNTGELFF. CDR3 in DNA: TGTGCCATCAGTGAAAGCGGCACCAACACCGGGGAGCTGTTTTTT.

V gene TRBV25-1 combines with J gene TRBJ2-1; tentative D call: TRBD1 (5 bases). This CDR3 is 14 amino acids long. Germline lookup yields CDR1 MGHDK and CDR2 SYGVNS. V was trimmed by 5 bases and J by 5 bases, leaving 13 bases between them. The DNA of the CDR3 is TGTGCCAGCAGTTATGGGGCGAAGAACAATGAGCAGTTCTTC. Residues: CASSYGAKNNEQFF.

A single count supports this clone. The chain recombines TRBV29-1 with TRBJ2-1, with a possible D match to TRBD2 (6 bases). CDR3 size: 18 residues. V lost 4 bases, J lost 1 base, and 23 bases lay in between. Germline lookup yields CDR1 SQVTM and CDR2 ANQGSEA. The CDR3 region is CSVGRTMQGVGSYNEQFF. DNA of the CDR3: TGCAGCGTTGGACGGACTATGCAGGGAGTCGGATCCTACAATGAGCAGTTCTTC.

The chain joins TRBV4-1 to TRBJ1-2, with 10 bases matching TRBD1. The germline gives CDR1 MGHRA, CDR2 YSYEKL. J lost 3 bases, V lost 4 bases, and 8 bases had no gene match. The CDR3 is made up of 16 amino acids. The chain's CDR3 is CASSLQGQGQDYGYTF. The CDR3 coding sequence is TGCGCCAGCAGCCTACAGGGACAGGGGCAGGACTATGGCTACACCTTC.

The CDR3 nucleotides are TGTGCCAGCAGTAACTACTACGGGACGGAAAACTATGGCTACACCTTC. Its protein is CASSNYYGTENYGYTF. V usage is TRBV27 and J usage is TRBJ1-2, with D possibly TRBD1 on 5 matching bases. CDR1 and CDR2 from the germline V gene are MNHEY and SMNVEV (reference sequence). The germline V and J ends were trimmed by 5 bases and 2 bases, with 18 bases remaining between them. CDR3 length: 16 amino acids.

The gene calls are TRBV7-2 and TRBJ2-1; TRBD2 matches 10 bases. The CDR3 has 15 residues. Looked up from germline, CDR1 is SGHTA and CDR2 is FQGNSA. With 1 base clipped from V and 6 bases from J, the junction kept 3 bases outside the gene matches. CDR3 sequence (DNA): TGTGCCAGCAGCTTAGAGGGACTAGCGCTCAATGAGCAGTTCTTC. Its translation: CASSLEGLALNEQFF. The variable domain in full, with the rest retrieved from reference TRBV7-2 and TRBJ2-1, is GAGVSQSPSNKVTEKGKDVELRCDPISGHTALYWYRQSLGQGLEFLIYFQGNSAPDKSGLPSDRFSAERTGGSVSTLTIQRTQQEDSAVYLCASSLEGLALNEQFFGPGTRLTVL.

The chain employs TRBV9 and TRBJ2-7, with D perhaps being TRBD1 or TRBD2 (5 bases each). CDR1 is SGDLS and CDR2 is YYNGEE in the germline V gene. V was shortened by 7 bases and J by 7 bases, with 21 bases between the two germline ends. The CDR3 runs 14 residues. CDR3 in amino acids: CASSSEGLAGEQYF. DNA for the CDR3: TGTGCCAGCTCCTCCGAGGGGCTAGCTGGGGAGCAGTACTTC.

V and J are TRBV6-1 and TRBJ2-3; 12 bases map to TRBD2. V dropped 2 bases and J dropped 4; count of bases not matched to a gene: 1. The CDR3 has 15 residues. Germline CDR1 reads MNHNS; CDR2 reads SASEGT. The CDR3 is CASSELAGGPDTQYF. CDR3 DNA sequence: TGTGCCAGCAGTGAACTAGCGGGGGGGCCAGATACGCAGTATTTT.

This rearrangement joins TRBV6-6 to TRBJ1-1, with TRBD1 as a possible D gene (5 bases). Deletions cut 5 bases from V and 7 bases from J, with 8 bases between. CDR1 and CDR2 from the germline V gene are MNHNY and SVGAGI (reference sequence). The CDR3 length is 11 residues. CDR3 amino acids: CASSRGFEAFF. CDR3 DNA: TGTGCCAGCAGTCGGGGCTTTGAAGCTTTCTTT.

The chain links TRBV5-4 to TRBJ2-2, with 9 bases that match TRBD1. After removal of 4 bases from V and 6 bases from J, the junction contained 7 bases not matched to a gene. This CDR3 contains 15 residues. CDR1 is SGHNT, CDR2 YYREEE, per germline (reference sequence). CDR3 DNA: TGTGCCAGCAGCCCGACAGGGGGTCTGGCCGGGGAGCTGTTTTTT. Protein product: CASSPTGGLAGELFF.

The V gene is TRBV19, the J gene TRBJ1-1; 8 bases align to TRBD1. Trimming removed 6 bases from V and 1 base from J; junction bases left unmatched: 4. This CDR3 region has 14 residues. In germline, CDR1 is LNHDA, CDR2 SQIVND (reference sequence). CDR3 DNA sequence: TGTGCCAGTAGCCAGGGGGCCAAGAACACTGAAGCTTTCTTT. This gives the protein CASSQGAKNTEAFF.

The chain is built from TRBV6-1 and TRBJ2-7, with D possibly TRBD1 on 6 matching bases. V dropped 0 bases and J dropped 4 bases, with 13 bases sitting between them. Germline V gene sequence: CDR1 MNHNS, CDR2 SASEGT. There are 15 residues in the CDR3. In DNA form, the CDR3 reads TGTGCCAGCAGTGAAGCAGTCCAGGGGACATACGAGCAGTACTTC. This gives the protein CASSEAVQGTYEQYF.

This chain uses TRBV7-2 with TRBJ2-7, with a possible D match to TRBD2 (5 bases). The CDR3 extends over 14 amino acids. Germline V lookup: CDR1 SGHTA, CDR2 FQGNSA. Trimming pared 8 bases from V and 3 bases from J, leaving 17 bases between. The CDR3 sequence: CASRPAGLLYEQYF. DNA for the CDR3: TGTGCCAGCCGCCCGGCCGGACTCCTCTACGAGCAGTACTTC.